Listed below are T cell receptor beta chains from one sample, sequenced in a study of T cell responses to AZD1222 COVID-19 vaccine. Data came from immunoSEQ multiplex PCR; TCRdb stores just in-frame clones and leaves some out. In the table there are 100,000 to 150,000 clones, around 89% of which are singletons. The source material was peripheral blood, sampled on day 0 of AZD1222 vaccination. The receptors here all came from an adult in good health. Each CDR3 is given with its conserved first and last residue.

CDR3 length	V gene	J gene	CDR3 protein
12	TRBV10-3	TRBJ2-1	CAISSGRGEQFF
16	TRBV9	TRBJ2-1	CASNSGEGPVGNEQFF
14	TRBV7-9	TRBJ2-7	CASSLGGFSYEQYF
17	TRBV19	TRBJ2-2	CASSISKGTFSTGELFF
10	TRBV28	TRBJ1-1	CASSSLTGPF
16	TRBV9	TRBJ1-6	CASSVGQGADNSPLHF
15	TRBV28	TRBJ1-1	CASSLVGQGNTEAFF
16	TRBV15	TRBJ2-1	CATSRDITSSYNEQFF
18	TRBV24-1	TRBJ2-3	CATSDTPWRGASTDTQYF
16	TRBV18	TRBJ2-1	CASSPRQGWSYNEQFF
13	TRBV10-2	TRBJ1-5	CASKGRYNQPQHF
14	TRBV4-1	TRBJ2-3	CASSLNQAGDTQYF
13	TRBV28	TRBJ2-7	CASSFANSYEQYF
16	TRBV7-2	TRBJ1-2	CASSSSGMVGQGGYTF
14	TRBV6-4	TRBJ2-1	CASSPTGSYNEQFF
13	TRBV25-1	TRBJ1-1	CASSEYGDSEAFF
14	TRBV4-3	TRBJ2-2	CASSEGRHTGELFF
14	TRBV10-3	TRBJ1-1	CAIRTGSMNTEAFF
11	TRBV12-3/TRBV12-4	TRBJ2-7	CASSARAEQYF
16	TRBV18	TRBJ2-3	CASSPSSSSITDTQYF
15	TRBV5-1	TRBJ1-5	CASSFAGGEVQPQHF
12	TRBV6-6	TRBJ1-2	CASGRDRYGYTF
13	TRBV28	TRBJ1-2	CASEGQTNYGYTF
18	TRBV5-1	TRBJ2-7	CASSLGVARRDRAYEQYF
15	TRBV6-5	TRBJ1-1	CASSSPADRVHEAFF
13	TRBV18	TRBJ2-1	CASSRAPGNEQFF
15	TRBV5-4	TRBJ1-1	CASSFAYRGNTEAFF
13	TRBV6-6	TRBJ1-2	CASSREGGYGYTF
15	TRBV25-1	TRBJ1-4	CASSDHRGGNEKLFF
15	TRBV30	TRBJ1-3	CAWSTGQDSGNTIYF
15	TRBV5-4	TRBJ2-3	CASSEDGGGTDTQYF
14	TRBV15	TRBJ1-1	CATSRVGRNTEAFF
15	TRBV14	TRBJ2-1	CASSSSRGPYNEQFF
15	TRBV4-2	TRBJ2-3	CASHSGGGEPDTQYF
15	TRBV7-3	TRBJ2-3	CASSLRGVIPDTQYF
14	TRBV6-5	TRBJ1-2	CASTGTGELYGYTF
13	TRBV6-2/TRBV6-3	TRBJ1-5	CASSFADTQPQHF
13	TRBV19	TRBJ2-3	CASSMPSTDTQYF
11	TRBV27	TRBJ2-7	CASSFNHEQYF
14	TRBV5-1	TRBJ2-7	CASSLAGGPDEQYF
13	TRBV19	TRBJ1-2	CASSSGGNYGYTF
11	TRBV4-1	TRBJ1-2	CASSHGDSQDF
13	TRBV7-2	TRBJ1-1	CASSLARGTEAFF
11	TRBV2	TRBJ1-2	CASCDSYGYTF
17	TRBV9	TRBJ1-2	CASSATPAPGQGYGYTF
18	TRBV7-8	TRBJ1-3	CASSSLVTGGAGGNTIYF
13	TRBV4-1	TRBJ2-7	CASSQEPRYEQYF
16	TRBV13	TRBJ1-3	CASSLLRRDSGNTIYF
14	TRBV7-2	TRBJ1-1	CASSFGRSNTEAFF
11	TRBV7-2	TRBJ2-1	CAVGDHNEQFF
14	TRBV18	TRBJ1-1	CASQGYRQATEAFF
12	TRBV12-3/TRBV12-4	TRBJ2-4	CASSLAGNIQYF
14	TRBV27	TRBJ2-5	CASSRWGAGETQYF
13	TRBV2	TRBJ1-5	CASSGDVNQPQHF
19	TRBV6-2/TRBV6-3	TRBJ2-5	CASSYDVTGLAGASETQYF
15	TRBV6-2/TRBV6-3	TRBJ2-7	CASSYPKRGGDEQYF
16	TRBV19	TRBJ1-5	CASSPGTGWVGQPQHF
14	TRBV30	TRBJ1-5	CAWSLPRSDQPQHF
15	TRBV10-3	TRBJ1-5	CAISVVGPGGQPQHF